What follows are 22 T cell receptor beta chains derived from one specimen sequenced in a study of CD8+ T cells in alopecia areata. Following extraction, RNA underwent reverse transcription to cDNA, which served as the sequencing template. Repertoires were generated with immunoSEQ multiplex PCR, while TCRdb's copy carries only in-frame clones and drops some. The top ten clones hold 14% of a sample with over 150,000 clones, less than 80% of them seen once. The treatment was: oral pan-JAK inhibitor, 5-10 mg twice daily. The sample in question was CD4+ T cells sorted from blood, obtained at week 24, from a patient treated with tofacitinib. The receptors were sampled from a human donor with alopecia areata.

This chain links TRBV30 with TRBJ1-1, with D unclear. This CDR3 is 15 amino acids long. Trimming removed 4 bases from V and 1 base from J, with 16 bases in between. Germline CDR1 and CDR2: GTSNPN and SVGIG (reference sequence). The CDR3 DNA reads as TGTGCCTGGATCCCTCCCGGACGGACGAACACTGAAGCTTTCTTT. Residues: CAWIPPGRTNTEAFF.

A few counts support this clone. The chain couples TRBV30 to TRBJ2-5, with 7 positions matching TRBD2. With V trimmed by 2 bases and J by 4 bases, 7 bases remained unmatched. CDR1 is GTSNPN and CDR2 is SVGIG in the germline V gene (reference sequence). CDR3 size: 14 residues. In nucleotides, the CDR3 is TGTGCCTGGAGTTCGGGGGGTATCCGAGAGACCCAGTACTTC. The encoded protein is CAWSSGGIRETQYF.

This clone was counted a single time. V and J are TRBV29-1 and TRBJ2-2; D may be TRBD1 or TRBD2 (5 bases each). Trimming removed 4 bases at V and 5 bases at J, with 17 bases between. The germline gives CDR1 SQVTM, CDR2 ANQGSEA. The CDR3 is made up of 15 amino acids. The CDR3 bases are TGCAGCGTTGGGATCGGCAGGTGGGGGACCGGGGAGCTGTTTTTT. Its protein is CSVGIGRWGTGELFF.

This chain connects TRBV19 to TRBJ1-1; possible D gene TRBD1, 6 bases. Looked up from germline, CDR1 is LNHDA and CDR2 is SQIVND (reference sequence). The V gene lost 6 bases and the J gene lost 4 bases, with 15 bases spanning the gap. The CDR3 sequence is 14 residues long. The CDR3 DNA follows: TGTGCCAGTAGCAGGGGCGGGAGGGGCACTGAAGCTTTCTTT. It is translated as CASSRGGRGTEAFF.

This sequence joins TRBV10-3 and TRBJ1-5; weak D call: TRBD1 (6 bases). With 5 bases removed from V and 5 bases from J, the gap between germline ends came to 13 bases. CDR1 is ENHRY, CDR2 SYGVKD, per germline. This CDR3 contains 14 residues. In DNA, the CDR3 is TGTGCCATCAGTAGACGGGCAGGGGATCAGCCCCAGCATTTT. This codes for CAISRRAGDQPQHF.

On this clone: Other DNA sequences in the sample encode the same CDR3. In DNA, the CDR3 is TGTGCCAGCAGCCAAGAGGCGGGGGGCAACACCGGGGAGCTGTTTTTT. Translated: CASSQEAGGNTGELFF. The chain uses TRBV4-2 and TRBJ2-2; TRBD2 matches 8 bases. The CDR3 runs to 16 residues. Germline V lookup: CDR1 LGHNA, CDR2 YNFKEQ. V gave up 0 bases and J gave up 2 bases; unmatched junction bases: 2.

The gene calls are TRBV5-3 and TRBJ2-6, with no clear D. TRBV5-3 is annotated as an ORF whose role is uncertain. The CDR3 contains 12 residues. Trimming cost V 10 bases and J 5 bases, with 10 bases left between them. CDR3 loop: CAPRLWANVLTF. CDR3 nucleotide sequence: TGTGCCCCCCGCCTTTGGGCCAACGTCCTGACTTTC.

CDR3 in DNA: TGCAGTGCGGAGAGCGGGTACGAGCAGTACTTC. Protein: CSAESGYEQYF. V usage is TRBV20-1 and J usage is TRBJ2-7; possibly TRBD2 for D (6 bases). CDR1 is DFQATT, CDR2 SNEGSKA, per germline (reference sequence). With 6 bases removed from V and 4 bases from J, the gap between germline ends came to 10 bases. The CDR3 runs to 11 residues.

This clone was seen a single time. The V call is TRBV29-1, the J call TRBJ2-7, with D possibly matching TRBD2 (7 bases). This CDR3 comprises 13 residues. Germline loops: CDR1 SQVTM, CDR2 ANQGSEA. Trimming removed 7 bases at V and 6 bases at J, with 19 bases between. CDR3 region: CSAADSGLGEQYF. Written as DNA, the CDR3 is TGCAGCGCTGCGGACAGCGGACTAGGCGAGCAGTACTTC.

This chain joins TRBV29-1 and TRBJ2-5; D gene ambiguous. The CDR3 sequence is 12 residues long. Trimming left V 7 bases short and J 3 bases short, with 12 bases between. The V gene's germline CDR1 is SQVTM and CDR2 ANQGSEA. The CDR3 loop reads CSGASIEETQYF. The DNA for the CDR3 is TGCAGCGGAGCGAGTATTGAAGAGACCCAGTACTTC. Complete variable domain (other parts from reference TRBV29-1 and TRBJ2-5): SAVISQKPSRDICQRGTSLTIQCQVDSQVTMMFWYRQQPGQSLTLIATANQGSEATYESGFVIDKFPISRPNLTFSTLTVSNMSPEDSSIYLCSGASIEETQYFGPGTRLLVL.

This clone has more than one count but fewer than ten. The rearrangement joins TRBV7-9 to TRBJ1-2; no definite D call. V was clipped by 3 bases and J by 4 bases, with 15 bases between them. Germline V CDR1 and CDR2: SEHNR, FQNEAQ (reference sequence). The CDR3 runs 15 residues. The DNA of the CDR3 is TGTGCCAGCAGCTTTGCCGAACCCGGGAGCTATGGCTACACCTTC. It codes for CASSFAEPGSYGYTF.

This rearrangement joins TRBV27 to TRBJ1-1; maybe TRBD1 (6 bases). This CDR3 is 14 amino acids long. Germline V gene lookup returns CDR1 MNHEY and CDR2 SMNVEV (reference sequence). Trimming pared 6 bases from V and 4 bases from J, leaving 15 bases between. The CDR3 spells CASSLRGFSTEAFF. CDR3 coding DNA: TGTGCCAGCAGCTTAAGGGGGTTTAGCACTGAAGCTTTCTTT.

The CDR3 loop reads CASSLAQGTPGNIQYF. CDR3 sequence (DNA): TGTGCCAGCAGCTTGGCGCAGGGGACCCCTGGAAACATTCAGTACTTC. This rearrangement joins TRBV7-8 to TRBJ2-4; D is possibly TRBD1 (6 bases). Germline CDR1 is SGHVS and CDR2 is FQNEAQ. Trimming took 3 bases from V and 6 from J, leaving 18 bases between them. CDR3 size: 16 residues.

V usage is TRBV30 and J usage is TRBJ2-5; 8 positions agree with TRBD1. The CDR3 length is 17 residues. The germline V gene has CDR1 GTSNPN and CDR2 SVGIG (reference sequence). The J segment lost 4 bases and the V segment lost 0 bases, leaving 13 bases of the junction unmatched. The CDR3 sequence is CAWSVSPGTGLRETQYF. CDR3 bases: TGTGCCTGGAGTGTCTCGCCCGGGACAGGTCTGAGAGAGACCCAGTACTTC. The whole variable domain, filled in from reference TRBV30 and TRBJ2-5, reads SQTIHQWPATLVQPVGSPLSLECTVEGTSNPNLYWYRQAAGRGLQLLFYSVGIGQISSEVPQNLSASRPQDRQFILSSKKLLLSDSGFYLCAWSVSPGTGLRETQYFGPGTRLLVL.

This clone was seen only a few times. The V and J genes are TRBV12-5 and TRBJ2-7, with 11 bases lining up with TRBD1. CDR3 length: 17 residues. Germline CDR1 reads LGHNT; CDR2 reads FRNRAP. Trimming removed 2 bases from V and 1 base from J; junction bases left unmatched: 7. For the CDR3, the DNA is TGTGCTAGTGGTTTGACCCTAGGGACAGGGGGTTCCTACGAGCAGTACTTC. Amino acid sequence: CASGLTLGTGGSYEQYF.

The rearrangement uses TRBV28 and TRBJ2-7, with D tentatively TRBD2 (5 bases). The CDR3 is made up of 13 amino acids. Germline V gives CDR1 MDHEN, CDR2 SYDVKM. Between the trimmed V and J ends, which lost 7 bases and 0 bases, there was a span of 10 bases. As DNA, the CDR3 is TGTGCCAGCAAAGAGGGCCGCTCCTACGAGCAGTACTTC. This sequence encodes CASKEGRSYEQYF.

This chain uses TRBV7-3 with TRBJ1-1, with D unclear. Trimming stripped 5 bases from V and 6 bases from J, with 13 bases between. CDR1 and CDR2 from the germline V gene are SGHTA and FQGTGA. This CDR3 region has 13 residues. DNA for the CDR3: TGTGCCAGCAGCGCCTTAGACTCCCCTGAAGCTTTCTTT. Encoded protein: CASSALDSPEAFF. The full variable domain, its missing parts supplied by reference TRBV7-3 and TRBJ1-1, is GAGVSQTPSNKVTEKGKYVELRCDPISGHTALYWYRQSLGQGPEFLIYFQGTGAADDSGLPNDRFFAVRPEGSVSTLKIQRTERGDSAVYLCASSALDSPEAFFGQGTRLTVV.

In its sample, this clone was seen a few times. This chain uses TRBV19 with TRBJ1-5; no reliable D call. V lost 8 bases to trimming and J lost 2 bases, with 16 bases between them. The CDR3 spans 15 residues. Looked up from germline, CDR1 is LNHDA and CDR2 is SQIVND (reference sequence). CDR3: CASGNQEWRNQPQHF. CDR3 in DNA: TGTGCCAGTGGGAATCAGGAGTGGCGCAATCAGCCCCAGCATTTT.

V usage is TRBV29-1 and J usage is TRBJ1-2, with TRBD1 identical over 9 bases. Germline V CDR1 and CDR2: SQVTM, ANQGSEA. CDR3 size: 12 residues. Trimming at V came to 7 bases and at J to 6 bases, leaving 6 bases not matched to a gene. CDR3 loop: CSGGQGGDGYTF. The CDR3 DNA is TGCAGCGGGGGACAGGGCGGCGATGGCTACACCTTC.

The chain recombines TRBV13 with TRBJ1-1, with 7 bases aligning to TRBD1. This CDR3 contains 14 residues. The V gene end was trimmed by 5 bases and the J gene end by 3 bases; junction bases not matched to a gene: 6. Germline V lookup: CDR1 PRHDT, CDR2 FYEKMQ (reference sequence). The CDR3 spells CASSVNRGDTEAFF. Written as DNA, the CDR3 is TGTGCCAGCAGCGTAAACAGGGGAGACACTGAAGCTTTCTTT.

V usage is TRBV6-5 and J usage is TRBJ2-3, with D tentatively TRBD1 (5 bases). The germline gives CDR1 MNHEY, CDR2 SVGAGI. With 2 bases removed from V and 3 bases from J, the gap between germline ends came to 9 bases. This CDR3 spans 14 amino acids. The CDR3 DNA sequence: TGTGCCAGCAGTTACGGCAGGGCGACAGATACGCAGTATTTT. It encodes CASSYGRATDTQYF.

J is TRBJ2-3 and V is TRBV29-1; no reliable D call. The CDR3 runs to 15 residues. Germline V gene sequence: CDR1 SQVTM, CDR2 ANQGSEA. Trimming cost V 0 bases and J 0 bases, with 10 bases left between them. CDR3 residues: CSVEDWTTSTDTQYF. The CDR3 nucleotides are TGCAGCGTTGAAGACTGGACCACTAGCACAGATACGCAGTATTTT.